This record concerns one T cell receptor (beta chain) sequence. Its target is unknown. Trimming took off 10 bases at V and 1 base at J, with 14 bases between the two ends. Germline values: CDR1 SGHDT, CDR2 YYEEEE. The CDR3 is made up of 14 amino acids. TCRdb reanalysed the RT-PCR reads using MiXCR and keeps one entry per CDR3 protein. The table records 650,000 to 850,000 distinct CDR3 sequences, approximately 15% of them present only once. This entry is derived from a study of response to subunit inactivated influenza vaccine. Study-wide results and caveats: T cells newly recruited by each seasonal influenza vaccination are few, the authors suggested.

This clonotype originated in a man aged 45-65 years who received an inactivated influenza vaccine. This rearrangement joins TRBV5-6 to TRBJ2-2; perhaps D is TRBD1 or TRBD2 (5 bases each). The specimen comprised PBMCs from blood, sampled 14 to 15 days before vaccination. The CDR3 protein is CAPFGTVNTGELFF. The CDR3 DNA follows: TGTGCCCCCTTTGGGACGGTGAACACCGGGGAGCTGTTTTTT.